The 2 T cell receptor beta chains in this list originate from one sample, sequenced in a study of blood T cells in healthy people across ages. Primers used in a second PCR of about 6 to 11 cycles were a sample-barcoded 5' primer and a J-beta primer mix. Each CDR3 protein gets one entry after TCRdb re-called the 5' RACE reads with MiXCR. Of some 640,000 distinct CDR3 sequences listed, approximately 30% are singletons. The sequenced sample consisted of blood. The receptors were sampled from a woman of 80 years or more in good health.

This clonotype was counted many times. This chain uses TRBV6-1 with TRBJ2-5; 14 bases line up with TRBD2. V was pared by 6 bases and J by 5 bases, with 8 bases of the junction left unmatched. This CDR3 region has 16 residues. Germline V CDR1 and CDR2: MNHNS, SASEGT. CDR3 residues: CASSGTSGSPGETQYF. For the CDR3, the DNA is TGTGCCAGCAGCGGGACTAGCGGGAGCCCCGGGGAGACCCAGTACTTC.

A single count supports this clonotype. The chain combines TRBV2 with TRBJ2-7; the D gene could be TRBD1 or TRBD2 (5 bases each). The better agreement between TRBJ2-5 and the DNA end casts doubt on the J call. Per germline, CDR1 SNHLY and CDR2 FYNNEI. The CDR3 length is 13 residues. The CDR3 reads CASSVGRLETQYF. The CDR3 DNA reads TGTGCCAGCAGTGTGGGACGACTAGAGACCCAGTACTTC.